This entry concerns a single T cell receptor beta chain. Its target is unknown. Profiling relied on immunoSEQ multiplex PCR, and the TCRdb table lists in-frame clones only, not all of them. The repertoire holds roughly 35,000 clones, with around 85% as singletons. The sample originates from a study of T cells in narcolepsy. Whole-study findings and limits: Blood of same and different patients, but not healthy controls, reportedly held recurring autoreactive clonotypes.

Looked up from germline, CDR1 is SGHTA and CDR2 is FQGNSA. This CDR3 region has 13 residues. V was shortened by 1 base and J by 7 bases, with 8 bases between the two germline ends. Sequenced sample: CD45RA- memory CD4+ T cells from PBMCs. This sequence was found in a human donor with narcolepsy. The chain couples TRBV7-2 to TRBJ1-3; D ambiguous. The CDR3 DNA follows: TGTGCCAGCAGCTTAGATACAGCCAACACCATATATTTT. It codes for CASSLDTANTIYF.